Here is one T cell receptor beta chain with its context. The V segment lost 4 bases and the J segment 7 bases; nucleotides outside the gene matches: 5. CDR3 length: 13 amino acids. Germline CDR1 is SGHTS and CDR2 is YDEGEE. This entry is derived from a study of cytomegalovirus exposure and HLA in healthy donors. PCR was performed using 60 Vbeta and 13 Jbeta primers. This table comes from immunoSEQ multiplex PCR, and its TCRdb copy is limited to in-frame clones, with some not included. Of more than 60,000 clones in the sample, 84% are singletons; the top ten hold under 20%. This sequence joins TRBV5-8 and TRBJ2-7, with 10 bases fitting TRBD2. Sequenced: PBMCs. This TCR came from a man in his 70s in good health and CMV-seropositive. CDR3 coding DNA: TGTGCCAGCAGCATCAATAGCGGGAGGGAGCAGTACTTC. Amino acid sequence: CASSINSGREQYF.